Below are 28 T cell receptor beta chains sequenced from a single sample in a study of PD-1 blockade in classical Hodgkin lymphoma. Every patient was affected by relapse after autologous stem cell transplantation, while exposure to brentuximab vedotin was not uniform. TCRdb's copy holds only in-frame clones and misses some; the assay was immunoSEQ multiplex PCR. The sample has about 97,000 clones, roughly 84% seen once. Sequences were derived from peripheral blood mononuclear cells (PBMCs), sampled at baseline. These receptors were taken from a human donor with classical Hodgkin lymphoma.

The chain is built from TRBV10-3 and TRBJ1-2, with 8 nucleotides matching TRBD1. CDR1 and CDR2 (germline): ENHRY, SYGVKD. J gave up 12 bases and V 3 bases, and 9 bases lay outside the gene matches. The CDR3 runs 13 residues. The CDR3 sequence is CAISETGTGIHTF. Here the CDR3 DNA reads TGTGCCATCAGTGAAACCGGGACAGGTATCCACACCTTC.

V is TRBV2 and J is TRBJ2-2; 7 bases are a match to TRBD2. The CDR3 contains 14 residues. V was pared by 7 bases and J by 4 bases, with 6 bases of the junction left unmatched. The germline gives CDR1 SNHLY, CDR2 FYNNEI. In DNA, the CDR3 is TGTGCCAGCACCGGGACTACCTCCACCGGGGAGCTGTTTTTT. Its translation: CASTGTTSTGELFF.

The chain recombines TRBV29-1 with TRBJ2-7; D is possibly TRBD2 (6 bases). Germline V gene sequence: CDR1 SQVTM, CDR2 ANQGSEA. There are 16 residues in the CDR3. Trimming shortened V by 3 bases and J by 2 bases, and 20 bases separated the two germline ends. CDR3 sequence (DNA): TGCAGCGTTGAGGGATCTCTTAGCGGACCTACCTACGAGCAGTACTTC. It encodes CSVEGSLSGPTYEQYF.

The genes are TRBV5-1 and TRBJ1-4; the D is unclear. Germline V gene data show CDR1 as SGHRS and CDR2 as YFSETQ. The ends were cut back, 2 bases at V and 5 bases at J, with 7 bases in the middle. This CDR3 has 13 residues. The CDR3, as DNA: TGCGCCAGCAGCTTCCGGGAGAATGAAAAACTGTTTTTT. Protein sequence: CASSFRENEKLFF.

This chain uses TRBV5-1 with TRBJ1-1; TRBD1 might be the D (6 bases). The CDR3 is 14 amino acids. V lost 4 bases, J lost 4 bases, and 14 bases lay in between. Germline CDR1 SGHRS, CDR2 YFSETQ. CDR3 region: CASSTEGVATEAFF. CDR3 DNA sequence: TGCGCCAGCAGCACGGAGGGGGTTGCCACTGAAGCTTTCTTT.

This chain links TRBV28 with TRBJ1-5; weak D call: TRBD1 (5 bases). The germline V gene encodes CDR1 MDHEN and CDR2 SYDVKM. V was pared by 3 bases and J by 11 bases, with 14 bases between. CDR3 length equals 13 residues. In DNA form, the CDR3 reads TGTGCCAGCAGTTTGGCAGGCCCGGGGGCCCAGCATTTT. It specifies CASSLAGPGAQHF.

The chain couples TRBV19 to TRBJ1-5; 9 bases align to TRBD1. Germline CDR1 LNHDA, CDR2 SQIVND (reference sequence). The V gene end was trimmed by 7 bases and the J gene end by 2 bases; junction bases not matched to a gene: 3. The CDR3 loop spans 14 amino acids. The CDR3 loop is CASNWDRGNQPQHF. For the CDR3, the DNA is TGTGCCAGTAATTGGGACAGGGGCAATCAGCCCCAGCATTTT.

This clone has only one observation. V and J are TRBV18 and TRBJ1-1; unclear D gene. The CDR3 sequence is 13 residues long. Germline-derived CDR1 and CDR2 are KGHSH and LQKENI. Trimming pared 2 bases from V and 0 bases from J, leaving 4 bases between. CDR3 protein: CASSPILNTEAFF. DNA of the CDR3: TGTGCCAGCTCACCAATACTGAACACTGAAGCTTTCTTT.

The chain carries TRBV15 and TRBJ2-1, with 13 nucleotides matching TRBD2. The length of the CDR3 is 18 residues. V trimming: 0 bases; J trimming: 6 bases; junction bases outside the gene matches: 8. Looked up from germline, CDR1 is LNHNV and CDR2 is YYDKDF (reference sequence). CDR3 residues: CATSRERTSGSRVNEQFF. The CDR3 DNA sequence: TGTGCCACCAGCAGAGAGAGGACTAGCGGGAGTCGGGTCAATGAGCAGTTCTTC.

CDR3 DNA sequence: TGTGCCAGCAGTGAAGGCCCTAGTAGAAAGTTCTTC. Protein sequence: CASSEGPSRKFF. The gene calls are TRBV2 and TRBJ2-1; D not resolved. In germline, CDR1 is SNHLY, CDR2 FYNNEI. This CDR3 spans 12 amino acids. Between the trimmed V and J ends, which lost 1 base and 14 bases, there was a span of 12 bases.

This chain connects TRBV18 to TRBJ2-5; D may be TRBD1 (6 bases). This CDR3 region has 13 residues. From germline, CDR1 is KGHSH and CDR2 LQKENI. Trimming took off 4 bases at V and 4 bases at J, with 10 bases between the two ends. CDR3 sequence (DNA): TGTGCCAGCTCACAAACCAGGGGAGAGACCCAGTACTTC. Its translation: CASSQTRGETQYF.

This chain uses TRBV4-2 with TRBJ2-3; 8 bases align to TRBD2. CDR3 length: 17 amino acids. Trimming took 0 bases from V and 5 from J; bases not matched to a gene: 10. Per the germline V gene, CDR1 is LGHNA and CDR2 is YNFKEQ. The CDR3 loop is CASSQEGAAGVQDTQYF. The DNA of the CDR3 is TGTGCCAGCAGCCAAGAGGGGGCAGCGGGAGTTCAAGATACGCAGTATTTT.

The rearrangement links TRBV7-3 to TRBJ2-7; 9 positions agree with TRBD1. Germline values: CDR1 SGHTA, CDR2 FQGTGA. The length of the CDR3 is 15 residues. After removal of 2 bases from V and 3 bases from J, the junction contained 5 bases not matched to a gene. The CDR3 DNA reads TGTGCCAGCAGCTTAGGGACAGGGCTCCTCTACGAGCAGTACTTC. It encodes CASSLGTGLLYEQYF.

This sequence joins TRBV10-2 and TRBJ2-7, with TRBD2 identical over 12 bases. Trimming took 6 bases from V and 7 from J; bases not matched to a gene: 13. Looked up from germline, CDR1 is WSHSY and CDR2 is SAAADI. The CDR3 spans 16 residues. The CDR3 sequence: CASRGQTSGSSGEQYF. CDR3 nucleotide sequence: TGCGCCAGCAGGGGCCAGACTAGCGGGAGCTCCGGGGAGCAGTACTTC.

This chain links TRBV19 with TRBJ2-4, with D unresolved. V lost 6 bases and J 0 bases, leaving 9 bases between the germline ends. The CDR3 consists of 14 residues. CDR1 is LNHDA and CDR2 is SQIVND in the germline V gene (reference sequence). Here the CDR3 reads CASSTGLAKNIQYF. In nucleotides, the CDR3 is TGTGCCAGTAGCACCGGCTTAGCCAAAAACATTCAGTACTTC.

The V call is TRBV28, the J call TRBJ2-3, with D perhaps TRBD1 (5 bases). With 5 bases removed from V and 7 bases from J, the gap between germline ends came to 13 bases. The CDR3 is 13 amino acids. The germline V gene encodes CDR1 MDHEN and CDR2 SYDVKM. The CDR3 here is CASSVQGPYTQYF. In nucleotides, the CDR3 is TGTGCCAGCAGTGTTCAGGGTCCATATACGCAGTATTTT.

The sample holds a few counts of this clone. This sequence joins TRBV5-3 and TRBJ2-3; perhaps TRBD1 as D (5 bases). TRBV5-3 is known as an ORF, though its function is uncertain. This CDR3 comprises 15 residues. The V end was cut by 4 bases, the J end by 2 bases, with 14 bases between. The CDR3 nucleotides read TGTGCCAGAAGCCGCCAGGGCCGACTCACAGATACGCAGTATTTT. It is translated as CARSRQGRLTDTQYF.

CDR3 region: CASRAAGQGSYGYTF. CDR3 in DNA: TGCGCCAGCAGAGCTGCGGGACAGGGTTCCTATGGCTACACCTTC. This chain connects TRBV5-1 to TRBJ1-2; 9 nucleotides match TRBD1. The CDR3 consists of 15 residues. Germline CDR1 and CDR2: SGHRS and YFSETQ. V gave up 5 bases and J gave up 4 bases; unmatched junction bases: 9. Drawing the rest from reference TRBV5-1 and TRBJ1-2, the complete variable domain is KAGVTQTPRYLIKTRGQQVTLSCSPISGHRSVSWYQQTPGQGLQFLFEYFSETQRNKGNFPGRFSGRQFSNSRSEMNVSTLELGDSALYLCASRAAGQGSYGYTFGSGTRLTVV.

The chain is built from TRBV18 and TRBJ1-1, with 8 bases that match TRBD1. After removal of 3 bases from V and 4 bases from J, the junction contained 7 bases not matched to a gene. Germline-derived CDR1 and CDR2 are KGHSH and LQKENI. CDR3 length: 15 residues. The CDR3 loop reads CASSPPGQVATEAFF. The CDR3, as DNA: TGTGCCAGCTCACCCCCGGGACAGGTGGCCACTGAAGCTTTCTTT.

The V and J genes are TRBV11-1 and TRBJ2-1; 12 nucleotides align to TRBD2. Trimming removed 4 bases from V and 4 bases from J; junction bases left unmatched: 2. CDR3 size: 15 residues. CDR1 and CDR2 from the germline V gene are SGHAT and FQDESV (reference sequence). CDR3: CASSSTSGRYNEQFF. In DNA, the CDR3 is TGTGCCAGCAGCTCGACTAGCGGGAGATACAATGAGCAGTTCTTC.

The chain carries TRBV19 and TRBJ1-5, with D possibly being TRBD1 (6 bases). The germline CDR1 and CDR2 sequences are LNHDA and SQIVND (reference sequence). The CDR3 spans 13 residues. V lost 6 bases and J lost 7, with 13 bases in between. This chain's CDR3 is CASSRGPGQPQHF. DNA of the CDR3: TGTGCCAGTAGCAGGGGACCAGGACAGCCCCAGCATTTT.

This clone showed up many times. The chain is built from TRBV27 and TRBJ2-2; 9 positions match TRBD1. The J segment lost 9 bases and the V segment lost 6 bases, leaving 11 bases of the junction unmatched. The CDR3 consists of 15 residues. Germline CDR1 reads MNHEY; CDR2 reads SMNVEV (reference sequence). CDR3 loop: CASSPGDRVSRELFF. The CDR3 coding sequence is TGTGCCAGCAGCCCCGGGGACAGGGTTAGTCGGGAGCTGTTTTTT.

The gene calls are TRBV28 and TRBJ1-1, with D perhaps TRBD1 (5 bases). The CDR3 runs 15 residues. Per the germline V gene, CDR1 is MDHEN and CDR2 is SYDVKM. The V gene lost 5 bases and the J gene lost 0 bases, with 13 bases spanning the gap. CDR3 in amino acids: CASSGHRTLNTEAFF. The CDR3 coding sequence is TGTGCCAGCAGTGGACACAGGACCTTGAACACTGAAGCTTTCTTT.

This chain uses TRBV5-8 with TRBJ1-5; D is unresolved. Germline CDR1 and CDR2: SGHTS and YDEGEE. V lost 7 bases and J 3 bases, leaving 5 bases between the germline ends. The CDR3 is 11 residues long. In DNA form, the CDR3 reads TGTGCCAGCTCAGCCAATCAGCCCCAGCATTTT. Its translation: CASSANQPQHF.

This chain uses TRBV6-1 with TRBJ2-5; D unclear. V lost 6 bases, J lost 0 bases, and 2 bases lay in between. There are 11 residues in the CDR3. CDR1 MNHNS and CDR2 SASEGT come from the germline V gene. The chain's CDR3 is CASSHQETQYF. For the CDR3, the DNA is TGTGCCAGCAGCCACCAAGAGACCCAGTACTTC.

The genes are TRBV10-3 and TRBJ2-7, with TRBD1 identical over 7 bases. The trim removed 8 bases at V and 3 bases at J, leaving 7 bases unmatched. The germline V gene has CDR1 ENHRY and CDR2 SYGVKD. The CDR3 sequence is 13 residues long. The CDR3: CAISGTDLYEQYF. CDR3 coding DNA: TGTGCCATCTCCGGGACAGACCTCTACGAGCAGTACTTC.

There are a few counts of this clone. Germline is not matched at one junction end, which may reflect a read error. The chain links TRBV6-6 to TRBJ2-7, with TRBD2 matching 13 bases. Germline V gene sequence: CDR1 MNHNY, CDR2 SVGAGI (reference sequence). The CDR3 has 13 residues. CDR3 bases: TGTGCCAGCAGTTACTCTACAGGACTAGCGGGAGAGTTC. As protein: CASSYSTGLAGEF.

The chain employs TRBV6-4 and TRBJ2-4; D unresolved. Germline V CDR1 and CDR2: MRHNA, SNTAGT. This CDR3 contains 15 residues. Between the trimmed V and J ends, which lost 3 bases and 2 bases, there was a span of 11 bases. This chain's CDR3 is CASSEAEVSKNIQYF. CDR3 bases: TGTGCCAGCAGTGAGGCCGAGGTTTCCAAAAACATTCAGTACTTC.